This T cell receptor beta chain is drawn from a study of blood T cell repertoires in COVID-19. Study context: Samples taken during acute and convalescent COVID-19 were collected in the United States, Italy and Spain. Sources were T cells, B-cell-depleted T cells, or PBMCs; the material itself was cDNA or gDNA.

There are 14 residues in the CDR3. In germline, CDR1 is MNHEY, CDR2 SMNVEV (reference sequence). Trimming cost V 2 bases and J 2 bases; bases outside gene matches: 0. Original processing methods: Reference gene primers were amplified, and this amplification served to estimate nucleated cell counts. Measured with immunoSEQ multiplex PCR; TCRdb has only the in-frame clones, and not every one. That table is the source of V, J and clone size, and D and trimming were worked out from the DNA. The sample records 250,000 to 300,000 clones, around 90% being singletons. The source is a man aged 45-65 years with acute or convalescent COVID-19. The sequenced material came from peripheral blood. V is TRBV27 and J is TRBJ2-7; TRBD2 agrees at 10 bases. Written as DNA, the CDR3 is TGTGCCAGCAGTTTACTAGCGGGGGCCTACGAGCAGTACTTC. Protein: CASSLLAGAYEQYF.